Shown below are 22 T cell receptor beta chains from a single sample sequenced in a study of neurological immune-mediated disorders. TCRdb reprocessed the 5' RACE reads via MiXCR and lists one record per CDR3 protein. The table includes around 41,000 distinct CDR3 sequences, approximately 14% detected once. Sample: CD4+ T cells from blood. The receptors originated from an older woman with HTLV-1-associated myelopathy (HAM/TSP).

This clonotype was detected many times. The gene calls are TRBV9 and TRBJ2-1, with a tentative D call TRBD1 (6 bases). Germline values: CDR1 SGDLS, CDR2 YYNGEE. The CDR3 is 15 amino acids. Trimming removed 0 bases at V and 6 bases at J, with 13 bases between. The chain's CDR3 is CASSVGGQVLNEQFF. The CDR3 coding sequence is TGTGCCAGCAGCGTAGGGGGGCAGGTTCTCAATGAGCAGTTCTTC.

The CDR3 nucleotides are TGTGCCAGCAGTGAGACTGGACGGAACACTGAAGCTTTCTTT. It translates to CASSETGRNTEAFF. The chain couples TRBV25-1 to TRBJ1-1; D gene uncertain. The CDR3 runs 14 residues. The V end lost 3 bases, the J end lost 1 base, and 9 bases lay between the germline ends. Germline V CDR1 and CDR2: MGHDK, SYGVNS.

Many counts were recorded for this clonotype. The genes are TRBV5-6 and TRBJ2-7; D is possibly TRBD1 or TRBD2 (6 bases each). Germline V CDR1 and CDR2: SGHDT, YYEEEE. The CDR3 runs to 15 residues. V lost 1 base and J lost 1, with 12 bases in between. The CDR3 DNA is TGTGCCAGCAGCTTGTTCCCGGGGGCGTCCTACGAGCAGTACTTC. It encodes CASSLFPGASYEQYF.

This clonotype was recorded many times. This chain joins TRBV20-1 and TRBJ1-2; the D gene is possibly TRBD1 (6 bases). Germline V gene data show CDR1 as DFQATT and CDR2 as SNEGSKA (reference sequence). CDR3 length: 15 amino acids. V dropped 3 bases and J dropped 3 bases, with 17 bases sitting between them. CDR3 sequence (DNA): TGCAGTGCTAGGTCGCTCGATGGGGGCGACTATGGCTACACCTTC. Translating gives CSARSLDGGDYGYTF.

The rearrangement joins TRBV20-1 to TRBJ2-7, with 9 bases identical to TRBD2. Looked up from germline, CDR1 is DFQATT and CDR2 is SNEGSKA (reference sequence). V lost 6 bases to trimming and J lost 3 bases; unmatched junction nucleotides: 12. CDR3 length: 15 amino acids. For the CDR3, the DNA is TGCAGTGCCAGGCGGCCGCTAGCGGGGAGCTACGAGCAGTACTTC. This gives the protein CSARRPLAGSYEQYF.

The table lists this clonotype with many counts. The chain uses TRBV20-1 and TRBJ2-7; 7 positions match TRBD2. The CDR3 has 18 amino acids. Germline lookup yields CDR1 DFQATT and CDR2 SNEGSKA (reference sequence). Germline trimming cut 0 bases from V and 2 bases from J; bases unmatched to any gene: 16. This CDR3 is CSARDPRVGGGSTYEQYF. In nucleotides, the CDR3 is TGCAGTGCTAGAGATCCCCGTGTAGGCGGGGGATCGACCTACGAGCAGTACTTC.

This clonotype was observed many times. This rearrangement joins TRBV18 to TRBJ1-3, with D perhaps TRBD1 (5 bases). Trimming took off 1 base at V and 1 base at J, with 11 bases between the two ends. This CDR3 has 16 amino acids. CDR1 is KGHSH, CDR2 LQKENI, per germline. CDR3 sequence: CASSPLQGISGNTIYF. As DNA, the CDR3 is TGTGCCAGCTCACCACTTCAGGGCATATCTGGAAACACCATATATTTT.

In this sample, this clonotype turned up many times. The V gene is TRBV5-6, the J gene TRBJ2-3; D possibly corresponds to TRBD2 (5 bases). There are 16 residues in the CDR3. The V and J ends lost 0 bases and 1 base respectively, with 12 bases between them. Germline V gene sequence: CDR1 SGHDT, CDR2 YYEEEE. The CDR3 region has the DNA TGTGCCAGCAGCTTGGGGGCGGGTTACCGCACAGATACGCAGTATTTT. Translating gives CASSLGAGYRTDTQYF.

This sequence joins TRBV4-1 and TRBJ1-4; D is undetermined. V lost 6 bases, J lost 7 bases, and 12 bases lay in between. The CDR3 is 13 residues long. Germline CDR1 and CDR2: MGHRA and YSYEKL. CDR3 coding DNA: TGCGCCAGCAGGGCGGATTGGAGTGAAAAACTGTTTTTT. Translated: CASRADWSEKLFF.

This clonotype was observed at least ten times. This chain connects TRBV6-5 to TRBJ1-6, with a weak D call TRBD1 (5 bases). V was trimmed by 6 bases and J by 11 bases, leaving 20 bases between them. The CDR3 runs 15 residues. Germline CDR1 reads MNHEY; CDR2 reads SVGAGI. The CDR3 bases are TGTGCCAGCAGACTAGGGGCAATGGGGCCGGCACCCCTCCACTTT. It specifies CASRLGAMGPAPLHF.

There are many counts of this clonotype. This chain links TRBV5-1 with TRBJ2-1, with D uncertain. This CDR3 contains 12 residues. Trimming cost V 3 bases and J 7 bases, with 8 bases left between them. Germline CDR1 is SGHRS and CDR2 is YFSETQ. The CDR3 here is CASSSLFNEQFF. As DNA, the CDR3 is TGCGCCAGCAGCTCACTCTTTAATGAGCAGTTCTTC.

This clonotype was recorded at least ten times. This sequence joins TRBV4-2 and TRBJ1-1, with 7 bases aligning to TRBD1. This CDR3 contains 15 residues. Germline values: CDR1 LGHNA, CDR2 YNFKEQ. Germline trimming cut 4 bases from V and 0 bases from J; bases unmatched to any gene: 5. This CDR3 reads CASSRRGLMNTEAFF. CDR3 DNA sequence: TGTGCCAGCAGCCGAAGGGGGCTTATGAACACTGAAGCTTTCTTT.

This clonotype was detected ten times or more. The rearrangement uses TRBV20-1 and TRBJ2-5; no clear D gene. This CDR3 has 13 amino acids. The V gene lost 0 bases and the J gene lost 2 bases, with 7 bases spanning the gap. The germline V gene encodes CDR1 DFQATT and CDR2 SNEGSKA (reference sequence). CDR3 amino acids: CSAREVKQETQYF. The DNA for the CDR3 is TGCAGTGCTAGAGAGGTCAAGCAAGAGACCCAGTACTTC.

This clonotype has ten or more counts. This sequence joins TRBV6-5 and TRBJ2-3, with D hard to call. Trimming removed 2 bases from V and 1 base from J, with 13 bases in between. CDR3 length: 16 amino acids. Germline CDR1 reads MNHEY; CDR2 reads SVGAGI. CDR3 protein: CASSYAFGSGTDTQYF. The CDR3, as DNA: TGTGCCAGCAGTTACGCTTTTGGGTCCGGCACAGATACGCAGTATTTT.

V and J are TRBV5-1 and TRBJ1-2; D might be TRBD1 (5 bases). The CDR3 runs 13 residues. Germline V CDR1 and CDR2: SGHRS, YFSETQ. The V gene lost 3 bases and the J gene lost 10 bases, with 16 bases spanning the gap. CDR3 loop: CASSWGTTDYYTF. The CDR3 DNA sequence: TGCGCCAGCAGCTGGGGAACGACAGACTACTACACCTTC. Full variable domain (rest looked up from reference TRBV5-1 and TRBJ1-2): KAGVTQTPRYLIKTRGQQVTLSCSPISGHRSVSWYQQTPGQGLQFLFEYFSETQRNKGNFPGRFSGRQFSNSRSEMNVSTLELGDSALYLCASSWGTTDYYTFGSGTRLTVV.

This clonotype was recorded many times. This chain uses TRBV29-1 with TRBJ2-3; TRBD2 matches 10 bases. The CDR3 contains 15 residues. J gave up 5 bases and V 1 base, and 6 bases lay outside the gene matches. CDR1 is SQVTM and CDR2 is ANQGSEA in the germline V gene. CDR3 DNA: TGCAGCGTTGAAGGAGCGGGGGGGCCAGGAGATACGCAGTATTTT. It yields the protein CSVEGAGGPGDTQYF.

In this sample, this clonotype turned up many times. The chain combines TRBV2 with TRBJ2-1; 11 bases fit TRBD2. Trimming at V came to 4 bases and at J to 8 bases, leaving 7 bases not matched to a gene. CDR3 length: 15 amino acids. Germline V gene lookup returns CDR1 SNHLY and CDR2 FYNNEI. This CDR3 reads CASSALAGGEHEQFF. The CDR3 bases are TGTGCCAGCAGTGCCCTAGCGGGGGGCGAGCATGAGCAGTTCTTC. The complete variable domain, with remaining parts taken from reference TRBV2 and TRBJ2-1, reads EPEVTQTPSHQVTQMGQEVILRCVPISNHLYFYWYRQILGQKVEFLVSFYNNEISEKSEIFDDQFSVERPDGSNFTLKIRSTKLEDSAMYFCASSALAGGEHEQFFGPGTRLTVL.

At least ten counts were recorded for this clonotype. The chain recombines TRBV2 with TRBJ1-5; TRBD1 agrees at 9 bases. Germline V gene lookup returns CDR1 SNHLY and CDR2 FYNNEI. This CDR3 comprises 15 residues. The ends lost 6 bases at V and 7 bases at J; junction bases unmatched: 10. In nucleotides, the CDR3 is TGTGCCAGCAGAGGAATACAGGGGGCTAAACAGCCCCAGCATTTT. Its translation is CASRGIQGAKQPQHF.

The CDR3 coding sequence is TGTGCCAGACAGGGGCGAAGTGGAGGAGGCTACACCTTC. Translating it yields CARQGRSGGGYTF. The genes are TRBV2 and TRBJ1-2; TRBD1 matches 7 bases. Per the germline V gene, CDR1 is SNHLY and CDR2 is FYNNEI. The J segment lost 8 bases and the V segment lost 9 bases, leaving 12 bases of the junction unmatched. CDR3 length: 13 residues.

This clonotype was counted at least ten times. This chain joins TRBV10-3 and TRBJ1-1, with D perhaps TRBD1 (5 bases). The CDR3 is made up of 13 amino acids. Trimming shortened V by 3 bases and J by 7 bases, and 12 bases separated the two germline ends. CDR1 and CDR2 (germline): ENHRY, SYGVKD. The CDR3 reads CAISDPSRGEAFF. The CDR3 nucleotides read TGTGCCATCAGTGACCCGAGTAGGGGTGAAGCTTTCTTT.

This clonotype was detected ten times or more. This rearrangement joins TRBV5-1 to TRBJ1-2; the match to TRBD1 covers 8 bases. V dropped 3 bases and J dropped 2; count of bases not matched to a gene: 6. The CDR3 covers 15 residues. Germline V lookup: CDR1 SGHRS, CDR2 YFSETQ. The chain's CDR3 is CASSYDRGENYGYTF. The CDR3 region has the DNA TGCGCCAGCAGCTACGACAGGGGCGAAAACTATGGCTACACCTTC.

This clonotype appeared a single time. The J gene is TRBJ2-7, the V gene TRBV21-1; whether TRBD2, the table's D call, matches the DNA was not checked. TRBV21-1 counts as a pseudogene. The CDR3 consists of 16 residues. CDR3: CASSKDGLAGGYEQYF. DNA of the CDR3: TGTGCCAGCAGCAAAGATGGCCTAGCGGGGGGCTACGAGCAGTACTTC.